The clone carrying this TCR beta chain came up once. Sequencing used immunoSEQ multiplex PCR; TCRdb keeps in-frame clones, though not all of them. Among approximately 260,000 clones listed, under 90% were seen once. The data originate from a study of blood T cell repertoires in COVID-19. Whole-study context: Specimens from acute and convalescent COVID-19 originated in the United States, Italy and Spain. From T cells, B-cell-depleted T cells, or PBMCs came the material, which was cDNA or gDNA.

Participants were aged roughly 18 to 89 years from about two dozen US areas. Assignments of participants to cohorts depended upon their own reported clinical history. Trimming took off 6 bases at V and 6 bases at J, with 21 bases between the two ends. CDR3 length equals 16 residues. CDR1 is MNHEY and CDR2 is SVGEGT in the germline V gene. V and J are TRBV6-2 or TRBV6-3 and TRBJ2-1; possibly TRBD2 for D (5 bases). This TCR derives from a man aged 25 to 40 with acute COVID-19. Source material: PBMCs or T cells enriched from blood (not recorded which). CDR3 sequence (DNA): TGTGCCAGCAGCACGCCGTCCGGCCCACGGGGCAATGAGCAGTTCTTC. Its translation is CASSTPSGPRGNEQFF.